Listed below are T cell receptor beta chains from one sample, sequenced in a study of beta chain features in type 1 diabetes. Generated by immunoSEQ multiplex PCR, the TCRdb table keeps only in-frame clones and is missing some. The repertoire holds more than 250,000 clones, with roughly 25% as singletons. The sample was naive CD4+ T cells from blood. These receptors originate from a woman aged 25 to 45 with type 1 diabetes. Both conserved end residues are part of each CDR3. D genes are given only for firm matches. Clone size appears in some rows only: once, few, many, or a class for an expanded clone.

v_gene	abundance	j_gene	d_gene	CDR3aa	CDR3nt
TRBV6-6	-	TRBJ1-2	-	CASSPNRVGGYTF	TGTGCCAGCAGTCCTAACAGGGTGGGGGGCTACACCTTC
TRBV27	few	TRBJ2-1	TRBD2	CASSLGTSGRAHEQFF	TGTGCCAGCAGTTTGGGGACTAGCGGGAGGGCTCATGAGCAGTTCTTC
TRBV2	few	TRBJ2-3	TRBD1	CASSEHRDSYTDTQYF	TGTGCCAGCAGTGAACACCGGGACAGCTACACAGATACGCAGTATTTT
TRBV6-1	-	TRBJ1-1	-	CASKWANTEAFF	TGTGCCAGCAAATGGGCGAACACTGAAGCTTTCTTT
TRBV30	-	TRBJ1-1	-	CAWKRDSRHRAMNTEAFF	TGTGCCTGGAAGCGAGACTCGAGACACAGGGCAATGAACACTGAAGCTTTCTTT
TRBV4-1	-	TRBJ2-7	TRBD2	CASSQEGSLAGGEQYF	TGCGCCAGCAGCCAAGAGGGAAGCCTAGCGGGAGGCGAGCAGTACTTC
TRBV7-2	few	TRBJ2-7	-	CASSLGQHSYEQYF	TGTGCCAGCAGTCTGGGGCAGCACTCCTACGAGCAGTACTTC
TRBV19	-	TRBJ2-7	TRBD2	CASRTSGSVYEQYF	TGTGCCAGCCGGACTAGCGGGTCAGTCTACGAGCAGTACTTC
TRBV6-5	-	TRBJ2-2	-	CASSSSGNTGELFF	TGTGCCAGCAGTTCCAGCGGGAACACCGGGGAGCTGTTTTTT
TRBV11-2	few	TRBJ2-1	-	CASSLTDSSYNEQFF	TGTGCCAGCAGCTTAACAGACAGCTCCTACAATGAGCAGTTCTTC
TRBV25-1	-	TRBJ1-2	-	CASSEQTGYSGYTF	TGTGCCAGCAGTGAACAAACAGGGTACAGTGGCTACACCTTC
TRBV29-1	-	TRBJ1-2	-	CSVLEMAGGYTF	TGCAGCGTCCTTGAAATGGCGGGTGGCTACACCTTC
TRBV28	-	TRBJ2-7	TRBD1	CASSAGTGSSYEQYF	TGTGCCAGCAGTGCCGGGACAGGGAGCTCCTACGAGCAGTACTTC
TRBV6-5	-	TRBJ2-7	TRBD2	CASSYAGAYYEQYF	TGTGCCAGCAGTTACGCGGGAGCGTACTACGAGCAGTACTTC
TRBV27	-	TRBJ2-2	-	CASSLFLTRKKGELFF	TGTGCCAGCAGTTTATTTCTGACAAGGAAGAAGGGGGAGCTGTTTTTT